A selection of T cell receptor beta chains follows, all from one sample in a study of blood T cell repertoires in COVID-19. This table comes from immunoSEQ multiplex PCR, and its TCRdb copy is limited to in-frame clones, with some not included. The sample records some 120,000 clones, roughly 80% being singletons. Sequenced material: peripheral blood. These receptors were taken from a man aged 55 to 70 with acute or convalescent COVID-19. CDR3s include the opening cysteine and the closing phenylalanine or tryptophan. The D gene is left open where the match is weak. Clone size is not always given. Where it is, it says once, few, many or a class for expanded clones.

v_gene	d_gene	abundance	j_gene	CDR3aa	CDR3nt
TRBV3-1/TRBV3-2	TRBD1	few	TRBJ1-2	CASSAYTGGAGYGYTF	TGTGCCAGCAGCGCCTATACAGGGGGCGCGGGCTATGGCTACACCTTC
TRBV11-3	TRBD2	NA	TRBJ2-7	CASSLGGGYEQYF	TGTGCCAGCAGCTTAGGCGGGGGCTACGAGCAGTACTTC
TRBV30	NA	NA	TRBJ2-2	CAWSAGQLNTGELFF	TGTGCCTGGAGCGCGGGACAGCTAAACACCGGGGAGCTGTTTTTT
TRBV30	TRBD1	NA	TRBJ1-2	CAWSPDRENTF	TGTGCCTGGAGCCCCGACAGGGAAAACACCTTC
TRBV2	NA	NA	TRBJ1-6	CASSDRGMRSPLHF	TGTGCCAGCAGTGACCGGGGAATGAGGTCACCCCTCCACTTT
TRBV2	NA	NA	TRBJ1-2	CASRRQRDNYGYTF	TGTGCCAGCAGGCGACAGCGCGATAACTATGGCTACACCTTC
TRBV7-9	NA	NA	TRBJ2-1	CASRLQGTYNEQFF	TGTGCCAGCAGATTACAGGGCACCTACAATGAGCAGTTCTTC
TRBV5-1	TRBD2	NA	TRBJ2-5	CASSATSGWQTQYF	TGCGCCAGCAGCGCGACTAGCGGGTGGCAGACCCAGTACTTC
TRBV28	NA	NA	TRBJ1-6	CASSPPPSNSPLHF	TGTGCCAGCAGTCCCCCCCCGTCTAATTCACCCCTCCACTTT
TRBV7-3	TRBD1	NA	TRBJ1-2	CASSSRDRGFNYGYTF	TGTGCCAGCAGCTCCCGGGACAGGGGTTTCAACTATGGCTACACCTTC
TRBV20-1	NA	NA	TRBJ1-1	CSARVNTEAFF	TGCAGTGCTAGAGTAAACACTGAAGCTTTCTTT
TRBV5-1	NA	NA	TRBJ1-1	CASSLFRGEGETEAFF	TGCGCCAGCAGCCTATTCAGGGGCGAAGGTGAGACTGAAGCTTTCTTT
TRBV5-6	TRBD1	NA	TRBJ1-2	CASSLNRGEFNYGYTF	TGTGCCAGCAGCTTGAACAGGGGGGAATTTAACTATGGCTACACCTTC
TRBV30	TRBD2	NA	TRBJ2-1	CAWTGLAYNEQFF	TGTGCCTGGACCGGACTAGCGTACAATGAGCAGTTCTTC
TRBV29-1	NA	NA	TRBJ1-1	CSVFSRSNTEAFF	TGCAGCGTTTTTTCCCGGTCTAACACTGAAGCTTTCTTT
TRBV9	NA	NA	TRBJ1-6	CASSPRGFSPLHF	TGTGCCAGCAGCCCACGCGGGTTCTCACCCCTCCACTTT
TRBV29-1	TRBD2	NA	TRBJ2-7	CSVAGSGSFSGEQYF	TGCAGCGTTGCAGGTAGCGGGAGCTTTTCTGGCGAGCAGTACTTC
TRBV6-5	NA	NA	TRBJ2-7	CASSYSHSSYEQYF	TGTGCCAGCAGTTACTCGCACAGTTCCTACGAGCAGTACTTC
TRBV14	NA	few	TRBJ2-7	CASSPGLTYEQYF	TGTGCCAGCAGCCCGGGACTCACCTACGAGCAGTACTTC
TRBV10-3	TRBD2	NA	TRBJ2-1	CAISEWTSGSAEQFF	TGTGCCATCAGTGAGTGGACTAGCGGGAGTGCGGAGCAGTTCTTC
TRBV24-1	TRBD2	NA	TRBJ2-2	CATSDSSGRHSGELFF	TGTGCCACCAGTGATTCAAGCGGGAGGCACTCCGGGGAGCTGTTTTTT
TRBV11-1	NA	NA	TRBJ2-7	CASSLVRYEQYF	TGTGCCAGCAGCTTAGTCCGTTACGAGCAGTACTTC
TRBV3-1/TRBV3-2	TRBD2	NA	TRBJ2-7	CASSPQRGGTYEQYF	TGTGCCAGCAGCCCTCAGCGGGGGGGAACCTACGAGCAGTACTTC
TRBV27	NA	NA	TRBJ2-7	CASSSNTGLTYEQYF	TGTGCCAGCAGTTCAAACACGGGACTGACCTACGAGCAGTACTTC
TRBV7-2	TRBD1	NA	TRBJ2-1	CASSWGSGQGSYNEQFF	TGTGCCAGCAGCTGGGGGTCGGGACAGGGCTCCTACAATGAGCAGTTCTTC
TRBV10-3	NA	NA	TRBJ1-1	CAISERGNANTEAFF	TGTGCCATCAGTGAGAGGGGCAATGCGAACACTGAAGCTTTCTTT